These T cell receptor beta chains were read from a single sample in a study of T cell repertoires in cytomegalovirus infection. Their specific antigens are unknown. In TCRdb, the reads were re-called with MiXCR into one record per CDR3 protein. The sample holds 750,000 to 900,000 distinct CDR3 sequences, under 35% seen once. Source: cultured CD8+ T cells from PBMCs, taken from culture after CMV antigen stimulation. The receptors shown here come from a human donor in good health (CMV status not recorded). Some clones in this sample may be carry-over from other donors' samples. CDR3s include the opening cysteine and the closing phenylalanine or tryptophan. The D gene is left open where the match is weak. Size values are once, few and many counts, or a class for expanded clones, and some rows have none.

>.|TRBJ1-1|TRBV6-5|.
CASSNYRETEAFF
TGTGCCAGCAGTAACTACAGGGAAACTGAAGCTTTCTTT
>.|TRBJ1-3|TRBV20-1|many
CSARSRVGLDTIYF
TGCAGTGCTAGATCGCGGGTAGGGTTAGACACCATATATTTT
>.|TRBJ2-7|TRBV7-6|.
CASSPPKTVTEQYF
TGTGCCAGCAGCCCCCCGAAGACAGTTACCGAGCAGTACTTC
>TRBD1|TRBJ1-2|TRBV12-3/TRBV12-4|.
CASSYGTGFQGYTF
TGTGCCAGCAGTTATGGGACAGGGTTTCAGGGCTACACCTTC
>.|TRBJ1-2|TRBV7-2|.
CANSTDSQGYTF
TGTGCCAACAGCACCGACAGCCAAGGCTACACCTTC
>.|TRBJ1-3|TRBV4-3|.
CASSQDPPGDGNTIYF
TGCGCCAGCAGCCAAGATCCCCCAGGGGATGGAAACACCATATATTTT
>TRBD2|TRBJ2-7|TRBV11-3|few
CASSFGTSGEGKTYEQYF
TGTGCCAGCAGCTTCGGGACTAGCGGGGAAGGGAAAACCTACGAGCAGTACTTC
>TRBD2|TRBJ2-5|TRBV6-6|few
CASSYSSGTSFGETQYF
TGTGCCAGCAGTTACTCCTCGGGGACTAGCTTCGGAGAGACCCAGTACTTC
>.|TRBJ1-1|TRBV7-2|.
CASSLPTVNTEAFF
TGTGCCAGCAGCTTACCGACAGTGAACACTGAAGCTTTCTTT
>.|TRBJ1-1|TRBV6-1|.
CASSELGAFF
TGTGCCAGCAGTGAATTGGGGGCTTTCTTT
>TRBD1|TRBJ2-1|TRBV19|.
CASSMGTGLVEQFF
TGTGCCAGTAGTATGGGGACAGGGTTGGTTGAGCAGTTCTTC
>.|TRBJ1-2|TRBV27|once
CASSQGRPYGYTF
TGTGCCAGCAGTCAGGGACGCCCGTATGGCTACACCTTC
>.|TRBJ2-3|TRBV6-8|.
CASSPAEYTDTQYF
TGTGCCAGCAGTCCCGCTGAGTACACAGATACGCAGTATTTT
>.|TRBJ2-7|TRBV10-3|.
CAIRDSSYEQYF
TGTGCCATCAGGGACAGCTCCTACGAGCAGTACTTC
>.|TRBJ1-4|TRBV15|few
CATRGAQGDEKLFF
TGTGCCACCAGAGGGGCCCAGGGAGATGAAAAACTGTTTTTT
>.|TRBJ1-5|TRBV7-9|.
CASSPEGPASNQPQHF
TGTGCCAGCAGCCCAGAAGGGCCAGCAAGCAATCAGCCCCAGCATTTT
>TRBD1|TRBJ2-7|TRBV5-1|.
CASSSTGGFTYEQYF
TGCGCCAGCAGCAGCACAGGGGGCTTCACCTACGAGCAGTACTTC
>TRBD2|TRBJ2-1|TRBV7-2|many
CASTSGEYNEQFF
TGTGCCTCGACTAGCGGGGAGTACAATGAGCAGTTCTTC
>.|TRBJ1-2|TRBV29-1|.
CSVDASPREGIYGYTF
TGCAGCGTTGATGCCAGTCCTCGGGAAGGGATCTATGGCTACACCTTC
>.|TRBJ1-1|TRBV19|.
CASSIESLGTEAFF
TGTGCCAGTAGTATAGAGTCGCTGGGCACTGAAGCTTTCTTT
>TRBD1|TRBJ1-3|TRBV12-3/TRBV12-4|many
CASRPSTGSGNTIYF
TGTGCCAGCAGACCATCGACAGGGTCTGGAAACACCATATATTTT
>.|TRBJ2-6|TRBV6-1|many
CASNKQGSGANVLTF
TGTGCCAGCAACAAACAGGGCTCTGGGGCCAACGTCCTGACTTTC
>TRBD1|TRBJ1-1|TRBV20-1|few
CSAHSGQGVQNTEAFF
TGCAGTGCCCATTCGGGACAGGGGGTACAGAACACTGAAGCTTTCTTT
>.|TRBJ1-2|TRBV6-2/TRBV6-3|.
CASSYNLELTYGYTF
TGTGCCAGCAGTTACAACCTCGAATTAACCTATGGCTACACCTTC
>.|TRBJ2-4|TRBV6-6|.
CASSYRGANNIQYF
TGTGCCAGCAGTTACCGGGGAGCCAACAACATTCAGTACTTC
>.|TRBJ2-3|TRBV3-1|.
CASSPKEGDLSFAQYF
TGTGCCAGCAGCCCCAAGGAGGGGGACCTTTCTTTTGCGCAGTATTTT
>.|TRBJ2-1|TRBV7-6|few
CASSFPGAVNNEQFF
TGTGCCAGCAGCTTCCCAGGGGCGGTGAACAATGAGCAGTTCTTC
>TRBD1|TRBJ2-7|TRBV27|.
CASSVGTGVYEQYF
TGTGCCAGCAGTGTCGGGACAGGGGTCTACGAGCAGTACTTC
>.|TRBJ1-5|TRBV10-3|few
CAIRDSSNQPQHF
TGTGCCATCAGGGACAGTAGCAATCAGCCCCAGCATTTT
>.|TRBJ2-1|TRBV28|many
CASSRDSSSKYNEQFF
TGTGCCAGCAGTCGCGACAGTTCTTCTAAATACAATGAGCAGTTCTTC
>TRBD1|TRBJ2-5|TRBV2|.
CASPTGTEETQYF
TGTGCCAGCCCAACCGGGACAGAAGAGACCCAGTACTTC
>.|TRBJ2-1|TRBV7-9|many
CASSQTAFNEQFF
TGTGCCAGCAGCCAGACAGCGTTCAATGAGCAGTTCTTC
>.|TRBJ2-1|TRBV27|.
CASMSGPSYNEQFF
TGTGCTTCGATGTCTGGTCCCTCCTACAATGAGCAGTTCTTC
>TRBD1|TRBJ1-1|TRBV10-2|.
CASSETGGATEAFF
TGCGCCAGCAGTGAGACAGGGGGCGCGACTGAAGCTTTCTTT
>.|TRBJ2-1|TRBV6-5|.
CASSYSAGSYNEQFF
TGTGCCAGCAGTTACTCGGCAGGATCCTACAATGAGCAGTTCTTC
>.|TRBJ1-2|TRBV12-3/TRBV12-4|few
CASSLTRINYGYTF
TGTGCCAGCAGTCTGACAAGAATTAACTATGGCTACACCTTC
>.|TRBJ2-2|TRBV20-1|.
CSARDHWGADTGELFF
TGCAGTGCTAGAGATCACTGGGGGGCCGACACCGGGGAGCTGTTTTTT
>.|TRBJ1-1|TRBV6-2/TRBV6-3|.
CASFALAGDTEAFF
TGTGCCAGCTTTGCCCTCGCGGGGGACACTGAAGCTTTCTTT
>TRBD1|TRBJ1-5|TRBV28|many
CASSSHEDRGVQYSNQPQHF
TGTGCCAGCAGTTCCCACGAGGACAGGGGCGTCCAGTATAGCAATCAGCCCCAGCATTTT
>TRBD2|TRBJ2-1|TRBV29-1|.
CSVEGLRPEQFF
TGCAGCGTTGAGGGACTACGGCCCGAGCAGTTCTTC
>.|TRBJ2-3|TRBV7-7|.
CASSATGGEADTQYF
TGTGCTAGCAGTGCGACTGGGGGTGAGGCAGATACGCAGTATTTT
>TRBD2|TRBJ2-7|TRBV20-1|.
CSASNLERGGEYEQYF
TGCAGTGCTAGCAACCTCGAGCGGGGGGGAGAATACGAGCAGTACTTC
>.|TRBJ1-5|TRBV19|few
CASSQKRGGNQPQHF
TGTGCCAGTAGCCAAAAGCGGGGTGGTAATCAGCCCCAGCATTTT
>.|TRBJ1-1|TRBV4-2|few
CAISDGINSNTEAFF
TGTGCCATTTCGGACGGAATAAACTCCAACACTGAAGCTTTCTTT
>TRBD1|TRBJ2-6|TRBV6-1|many
CASRDRDRLYSGANVLTF
TGTGCCAGCAGGGACCGGGACAGGTTATATTCTGGGGCCAACGTCCTGACTTTC
>TRBD2|TRBJ2-5|TRBV10-3|.
CAIGRATSGIQETQYF
TGTGCCATCGGGCGGGCTACTAGCGGGATTCAAGAGACCCAGTACTTC
>.|TRBJ1-1|TRBV2|.
CASKGRQIKREAFF
TGTGCCAGCAAGGGACGACAGATCAAACGGGAAGCTTTCTTT
>.|TRBJ2-3|TRBV7-6|few
CASSSRSSGADTQYF
TGTGCCAGCAGCTCGCGGAGCTCGGGGGCAGATACGCAGTATTTT
>TRBD2|TRBJ2-3|TRBV6-2/TRBV6-3|.
CASSIAGSTDTQYF
TGTGCCAGCAGTATAGCGGGAAGCACAGATACGCAGTATTTT
>.|TRBJ1-2|TRBV27|.
CASRWGAGYTF
TGTGCCAGCAGGTGGGGGGCCGGCTACACCTTC
>.|TRBJ1-1|TRBV6-1|.
CASSSGRSNTEAFF
TGTGCCAGCAGTTCGGGACGGTCGAACACTGAAGCTTTCTTT
>.|TRBJ1-5|TRBV12-3/TRBV12-4|.
CASSFRGAAQPQHF
TGTGCCAGCAGTTTTCGGGGGGCGGCTCAGCCCCAGCATTTT
>TRBD1|TRBJ2-3|TRBV6-1|many
CASSRDRGQDTQYF
TGTGCCAGCAGCCGGGACAGGGGACAGGATACGCAGTATTTT
>TRBD2|TRBJ2-1|TRBV27|.
CASGKRGPNNEQFF
TGTGCCAGCGGTAAGCGGGGACCCAACAATGAGCAGTTCTTC
>.|TRBJ2-1|TRBV6-5|.
CASSYFRTDPNEQFF
TGTGCCAGCAGTTACTTTCGGACAGACCCCAATGAGCAGTTCTTC
>.|TRBJ2-2|TRBV7-9|few
CASSRGQPRKEGELFF
TGTGCCAGCAGCCGAGGACAGCCGAGGAAGGAAGGGGAGCTGTTTTTT
>.|TRBJ1-1|TRBV4-2|few
CASSQGGSALNTEAFF
TGTGCCAGCAGCCAAGGGGGGTCTGCCCTGAACACTGAAGCTTTCTTT
>TRBD1|TRBJ2-6|TRBV15|.
CATSRDRDRATSGANVLTF
TGTGCCACCAGCAGAGATAGGGACAGGGCGACCTCTGGGGCCAACGTCCTGACTTTC